This TCR beta chain stems from a study of T-cell memory formation after mild COVID-19. CDR3 size: 15 residues. V lost 4 bases, J lost 5 bases, and 17 bases lay in between. CDR1 is ENHRY, CDR2 SYGVKD, per germline. TCRdb recomputed calls from the 5' RACE reads with MiXCR, one row per CDR3 protein. This table holds 180,000 or so distinct CDR3 sequences, about 9.9% found once. The TCR comes from a man between 18 and 29 years old who had mild COVID-19 (a few samples of this study predate the infection). Cell type and time point are not known. The chain carries TRBV10-3 and TRBJ2-5; tentative D call: TRBD1 (5 bases). Material for sequencing was PBMCs or a T cell subset sorted from them (not recorded which). DNA of the CDR3: TGTGCCATCAGTGCCGATTTATTAAAGGGGGAGACCCAGTACTTC. Encoded protein: CAISADLLKGETQYF.